These 9 T cell receptor beta chains came from one sample sequenced in a study of PD-1 and CTLA-4 blockade in melanoma. This table comes from immunoSEQ multiplex PCR, and its TCRdb copy is limited to in-frame clones, with some not included. The sample includes tens of thousands of clones, around 90% of them seen just once. Sample: CD8+ T cells from peripheral blood, taken from a patient given anti-PD-1 treatment. These receptors all come from a human donor with melanoma.

This chain uses TRBV2 with TRBJ2-1; D is possibly TRBD2 (6 bases). Germline assignment: CDR1 SNHLY and CDR2 FYNNEI. V was cut by 8 bases and J by 4 bases, with 9 bases left in between. The CDR3 extends over 12 amino acids. CDR3 sequence reads: CASGGIYNEQFF. The CDR3 DNA reads TGTGCCAGCGGGGGGATTTACAATGAGCAGTTCTTC.

This sequence joins TRBV6-5 and TRBJ1-1; no clear D. The CDR3 consists of 14 residues. Trimming pared 0 bases from V and 7 bases from J, leaving 12 bases between. Germline values: CDR1 MNHEY, CDR2 SVGAGI. CDR3 in DNA: TGTGCCAGCAGTTACTCGAACCGGGAATTTGAAGCTTTCTTT. Translation gives CASSYSNREFEAFF.

This chain joins TRBV25-1 and TRBJ2-2; D gene ambiguous. The V and J ends lost 1 base and 5 bases respectively, with 5 bases between them. The CDR3 contains 13 residues. The germline gives CDR1 MGHDK, CDR2 SYGVNS. CDR3 sequence (DNA): TGTGCCAGCAGTGAATTTTTGACCGGGGAGCTGTTTTTT. This codes for CASSEFLTGELFF.

The rearrangement joins TRBV7-8 to TRBJ2-7; D may be TRBD2 (5 bases). Trimming removed 2 bases from V and 7 bases from J, with 12 bases in between. Germline V gene sequence: CDR1 SGHVS, CDR2 FQNEAQ. This CDR3 contains 13 residues. The CDR3 here is CASSLTAGREQYF. The DNA for the CDR3 is TGTGCCAGCAGCTTAACCGCGGGTAGGGAGCAGTACTTC.

For the CDR3, the DNA is TGTGCCAGCAGCGAAACGTTGACAGGGGCGAGCCTCGTTGCTTTCTTT. It codes for CASSETLTGASLVAFF. The chain couples TRBV2 to TRBJ1-1; the match to TRBD1 covers 8 bases. This CDR3 spans 16 amino acids. Germline V gene sequence: CDR1 SNHLY, CDR2 FYNNEI. The V segment lost 6 bases and the J segment 11 bases; nucleotides outside the gene matches: 20.

V and J are TRBV7-3 and TRBJ2-7; D possibly corresponds to TRBD2 (5 bases). V was trimmed by 1 base and J by 5 bases, leaving 9 bases between them. CDR1 is SGHTA and CDR2 is FQGTGA in the germline V gene. CDR3 length: 13 amino acids. This CDR3 reads CASSLKVRDEQYF. CDR3 bases: TGTGCCAGCAGCTTAAAAGTGAGGGACGAGCAGTACTTC.

V and J are TRBV6-5 and TRBJ2-2, with TRBD1 identical over 8 bases. V gave up 6 bases and J gave up 1 base; unmatched junction bases: 4. Germline CDR1 MNHEY, CDR2 SVGAGI. There are 15 residues in the CDR3. The CDR3 here is CASSLTGENTGELFF. The CDR3 coding sequence is TGTGCCAGCAGCCTGACAGGGGAGAACACCGGGGAGCTGTTTTTT.

The chain carries TRBV27 and TRBJ2-1; unclear D gene. The CDR3 is made up of 15 amino acids. The germline V gene has CDR1 MNHEY and CDR2 SMNVEV (reference sequence). The V end lost 5 bases, the J end lost 2 bases, and 13 bases lay between the germline ends. CDR3: CASSPTTYPYNEQFF. The CDR3, as DNA: TGTGCCAGCAGTCCAACGACGTACCCCTACAATGAGCAGTTCTTC.

V gene TRBV11-2 combines with J gene TRBJ2-1; D gene unclear. The V end lost 0 bases, the J end lost 5 bases, and 11 bases lay between the germline ends. Germline V gene sequence: CDR1 SGHAT, CDR2 FQNNGV. This CDR3 region has 15 residues. The CDR3 is CASSLEVGKHNEQFF. The CDR3 DNA sequence: TGTGCCAGCAGCTTAGAGGTTGGTAAGCACAATGAGCAGTTCTTC.